The TCR beta chain described here comes from a study of beta chain features in type 1 diabetes. Study-wide findings and caveats: A potential PCR bias toward shorter templates would be equal in patient and control samples. Diminished insertions and augmented deletions at VDJ junctions characterized type 1 diabetes patients.

Every isolated RNA sample was fully reverse transcribed, so sequencing captured expressed TCRB transcripts. About 3.57 million reads per sample were averaged for naive, central memory and regulatory samples. TCRdb's table, derived via immunoSEQ multiplex PCR, lists solely in-frame clones and lacks some. The sample has under 300,000 clones; 25% to 35% are singletons. This CDR3 is built from 12 residues. V was clipped by 4 bases and J by 4 bases, with 7 bases between them. This clone was detected many times. The target antigen is unknown. What was sequenced was central memory CD4+ T cells from blood. The TCR originated in a man aged 25 to 40 in good health. The rearrangement uses TRBV23-1 and TRBJ1-2; D ambiguous. TRBV23-1 carries the ORF label, with uncertain function. The CDR3 DNA reads as TGCGCCAGCAGTCGGCAAGTCTATGGCTACACCTTC. It is translated as CASSRQVYGYTF.